These 14 T cell receptor beta chains share one sample of origin, sequenced in a study of T cell repertoires in cytomegalovirus infection. TCRdb re-derived calls from the reads in MiXCR, one entry per CDR3 protein. The sample records under 70,000 distinct CDR3 sequences, 33% being singletons. Which antigens these TCRs recognize remains unknown. The sample comprised PBMCs, sequenced either directly or after in vitro stimulation (not recorded which). All receptors derive from a human donor in good health (CMV status not recorded). Some clones in this sample may be carry-over from other donors' samples.

This clonotype occurred once. The chain recombines TRBV27 with TRBJ2-7, with TRBD2 identical over 8 bases. V lost 6 bases, J lost 4 bases, and 14 bases stayed unmatched. The CDR3 covers 16 residues. The germline V gene has CDR1 MNHEY and CDR2 SMNVEV (reference sequence). CDR3 bases: TGTGCCAGCAGCGAGTCCCCCGGGGGGGGCTTATACGAGCAGTACTTC. Translated, it gives CASSESPGGGLYEQYF.

This clonotype was seen more than once but under ten times. The V and J genes are TRBV19 and TRBJ2-7; TRBD2 aligns across 9 bases. Per the germline V gene, CDR1 is LNHDA and CDR2 is SQIVND (reference sequence). The J segment lost 4 bases and the V segment lost 5 bases, leaving 3 bases of the junction unmatched. CDR3 length: 13 residues. The CDR3 here is CASSVGLAYEQYF. DNA for the CDR3: TGTGCCAGTAGTGTGGGACTAGCTTACGAGCAGTACTTC.

The table lists this clonotype with a count of one. The chain is built from TRBV20-1 and TRBJ2-7, with D tentatively TRBD2 (6 bases). The ends were cut back, 0 bases at V and 2 bases at J, with 14 bases in the middle. The CDR3 is made up of 15 amino acids. Germline-derived CDR1 and CDR2 are DFQATT and SNEGSKA (reference sequence). The CDR3 sequence: CSARDLTRGAYEQYF. CDR3 bases: TGCAGTGCTAGAGATTTGACTAGAGGTGCCTACGAGCAGTACTTC.

The sample holds a few counts of this clonotype. The DNA of the CDR3 is TGTGCCAGCAGCTTTAGCCCCTTTCCGGGGTTCGAGCAGTACTTC. Translation gives CASSFSPFPGFEQYF. The V gene is TRBV7-2, the J gene TRBJ2-7, with D perhaps TRBD2 (5 bases). The CDR3 totals 15 residues. Germline CDR1 is SGHTA and CDR2 is FQGNSA. The V end was cut by 3 bases, the J end by 6 bases, with 18 bases between.

This clonotype has a handful of counts. This chain links TRBV4-3 with TRBJ2-1, with 13 nucleotides matching TRBD2. Germline V gene lookup returns CDR1 LGHNA and CDR2 YSLEER. CDR3 length equals 15 residues. Germline trimming cut 1 base from V and 7 bases from J; bases unmatched to any gene: 1. The CDR3, as DNA: TGCGCCAGCAGCCAAGCGACTAGCGGGGGGAATGAGCAGTTCTTC. It is translated as CASSQATSGGNEQFF.

This clonotype was picked up a small number of times. The chain couples TRBV4-1 to TRBJ2-2; D gene unclear. This CDR3 spans 13 amino acids. Germline lookup yields CDR1 MGHRA and CDR2 YSYEKL. The V end lost 1 base, the J end lost 7 bases, and 7 bases lay between the germline ends. The CDR3 protein is CASSQAPGGELFF. In DNA form, the CDR3 reads TGCGCCAGCAGCCAAGCCCCGGGCGGGGAGCTGTTTTTT.

This clonotype showed up many times. A junction boundary mismatches the germline segment, possibly from a read error. This chain links TRBV12-3 or TRBV12-4 with TRBJ2-7; D is unresolved. CDR3 length equals 11 residues. CDR3 residues: CASSPSYEQYF. The CDR3 nucleotides are TGCGCCAGCAGTCCAAGCTACGAGCAGTACTTC.

CDR3 region: CASSYQGIYEQYF. The CDR3 bases are TGTGCCAGCAGCTACCAGGGGATCTACGAGCAGTACTTC. The chain joins TRBV12-3 or TRBV12-4 to TRBJ2-7, with D perhaps TRBD1 (6 bases). There are 13 residues in the CDR3. The germline V and J ends were trimmed by 6 bases and 3 bases, with 12 bases remaining between them.

This clonotype was observed a few times. This sequence joins TRBV12-2 and TRBJ2-1; the table's D call TRBD1 went unverified against the DNA. TRBV12-2 is termed a pseudogene. This CDR3 spans 16 amino acids. CDR3 region: CASRLAFQRRDNEQFF. CDR3 nucleotide sequence: TGTGCAAGTCGCTTAGCTTTCCAGCGCCGAGACAATGAGCAGTTCTTC.

The chain employs TRBV6-2 or TRBV6-3 and TRBJ2-7; 10 bases match TRBD1. The CDR3 runs to 14 residues. Germline V lookup: CDR1 MNHEY, CDR2 SVGEGT. V lost 5 bases, J lost 3 bases, and 4 bases stayed unmatched. In nucleotides, the CDR3 is TGTGCCAGCAGTCTCCGGGACAGGGGCTACGAGCAGTACTTC. Translating it yields CASSLRDRGYEQYF.

The chain carries TRBV5-4 and TRBJ2-1; D uncertain. CDR3 size: 15 residues. V shed 4 bases and J shed 4 bases, with 15 bases lying between them. CDR1 is SGHNT and CDR2 is YYREEE in the germline V gene (reference sequence). CDR3 protein: CASSQTSVVYNEQFF. In DNA, the CDR3 is TGTGCCAGCAGCCAAACCTCTGTTGTATACAATGAGCAGTTCTTC.

This clonotype appeared many times. The CDR3 reads CASSLVGRGGPYEQYF. CDR3 nucleotides: TGTGCCAGCAGCTTAGTTGGCAGGGGAGGGCCCTACGAGCAGTACTTC. This chain uses TRBV7-2 with TRBJ2-7; a possible D gene is TRBD2 (7 bases). The germline V and J ends were trimmed by 1 base and 2 bases, with 15 bases remaining between them. The CDR3 sequence is 16 residues long. Germline V gene sequence: CDR1 SGHTA, CDR2 FQGNSA.

The V call is TRBV27, the J call TRBJ2-1, with D hard to call. Trimming left V 8 bases short and J 9 bases short, with 11 bases between. Germline-derived CDR1 and CDR2 are MNHEY and SMNVEV (reference sequence). This CDR3 has 11 amino acids. CDR3 nucleotides: TGTGCCAGCTTCCAGCGTGGTGAGCAGTTCTTC. This codes for CASFQRGEQFF.

This clonotype was detected a few times. The rearrangement uses TRBV28 and TRBJ1-2; possibly TRBD1 for D (5 bases). Looked up from germline, CDR1 is MDHEN and CDR2 is SYDVKM. V was shortened by 3 bases and J by 7 bases, with 15 bases between the two germline ends. The CDR3 sequence is 14 residues long. The CDR3 is CASSLNKGIGGYTF. In DNA form, the CDR3 reads TGTGCCAGCAGTTTGAATAAGGGGATCGGTGGCTACACCTTC.